One sample yielded the 11 T cell receptor beta chains listed below, sequenced in a study of T cell responses to AZD1222 COVID-19 vaccine. Assay: immunoSEQ multiplex PCR; the TCRdb copy retains only in-frame clones and omits some. In the table there are some 100,000 clones, approximately 91% of which are singletons. The source was peripheral blood, collected on day 0 of AZD1222 vaccination. The receptors shown here come from an adult in good health.

The chain combines TRBV19 with TRBJ2-1; the match to TRBD1 covers 8 bases. Germline V CDR1 and CDR2: LNHDA, SQIVND (reference sequence). V was clipped by 6 bases and J by 8 bases; unmatched bases: 9. The length of the CDR3 is 14 residues. As DNA, the CDR3 is TGTGCCAGTAGGGGGCAGGGGGCGCGGGATGAGCAGTTCTTC. Its protein is CASRGQGARDEQFF.

This clone was seen only once. The sample has other DNA sequences that encode this CDR3 too. This chain links TRBV19 with TRBJ1-1; D ambiguous. The CDR3 sequence is 13 residues long. The germline V gene encodes CDR1 LNHDA and CDR2 SQIVND (reference sequence). V was cut by 1 base and J by 1 base, with 4 bases left in between. The CDR3 is CASSIVANTEAFF. The CDR3 region has the DNA TGTGCCAGTAGTATAGTTGCGAACACTGAAGCTTTCTTT.

The V gene is TRBV7-9, the J gene TRBJ1-6; perhaps TRBD1 as D (6 bases). The germline gives CDR1 SEHNR, CDR2 FQNEAQ (reference sequence). Trimming cost V 1 base and J 5 bases, with 15 bases left between them. The CDR3 is 17 residues long. The CDR3 nucleotides read TGTGCCAGCAGCTTAGTAGGGGGTCGGTCGGATAATTCACCCCTCCACTTT. Translated: CASSLVGGRSDNSPLHF.

V is TRBV3-1 (or the pseudogene TRBV3-2) and J is TRBJ1-1; D is unresolved. V was trimmed by 5 bases and J by 5 bases, leaving 9 bases between them. Germline V gene sequence: CDR1 LGHDT, CDR2 YNNKEL (reference sequence). The CDR3 is made up of 12 amino acids. CDR3 amino acids: CASSYGLTEAFF. The CDR3, as DNA: TGTGCCAGCAGCTACGGATTGACTGAAGCTTTCTTT.

The CDR3 sequence is CASSNGYGYTF. CDR3 coding DNA: TGTGCCAGCAGCAATGGCTATGGCTACACCTTC. V and J are TRBV12-3 or TRBV12-4 and TRBJ1-2; D unclear. Trimming left V 6 bases short and J 4 bases short, with 6 bases between. The CDR3 totals 11 residues.

The chain links TRBV12-3 or TRBV12-4 to TRBJ2-1; D is undetermined. Trimming pared 3 bases from V and 3 bases from J, leaving 3 bases between. This CDR3 has 12 amino acids. The CDR3 region is CASSFYYNEQFF. The DNA of the CDR3 is TGTGCCAGCAGTTTTTACTACAATGAGCAGTTCTTC.

The chain carries TRBV7-9 and TRBJ1-2; the match to TRBD1 covers 8 bases. The V segment lost 5 bases and the J segment 4 bases; nucleotides outside the gene matches: 9. Germline CDR1 reads SEHNR; CDR2 reads FQNEAQ (reference sequence). This CDR3 region has 15 residues. The CDR3 bases are TGTGCCAGCAGCCTAGGACAGGGAAGTGGCTATGGCTACACCTTC. It is translated as CASSLGQGSGYGYTF.

The chain employs TRBV5-1 and TRBJ2-1; D gene ambiguous. Per germline, CDR1 SGHRS and CDR2 YFSETQ. This CDR3 is built from 14 residues. The germline V and J ends were trimmed by 1 base and 0 bases, with 5 bases remaining between them. CDR3 in amino acids: CASSLSSSYNEQFF. The CDR3 DNA reads as TGCGCCAGCAGCTTGTCTTCCTCCTACAATGAGCAGTTCTTC. Full variable domain (remainder filled in from reference TRBV5-1 and TRBJ2-1): KAGVTQTPRYLIKTRGQQVTLSCSPISGHRSVSWYQQTPGQGLQFLFEYFSETQRNKGNFPGRFSGRQFSNSRSEMNVSTLELGDSALYLCASSLSSSYNEQFFGPGTRLTVL.

The rearrangement uses TRBV27 and TRBJ1-2; D is possibly TRBD1 (6 bases). The V gene's germline CDR1 is MNHEY and CDR2 SMNVEV (reference sequence). Trimming left V 4 bases short and J 4 bases short, with 16 bases between. The CDR3 is made up of 15 amino acids. The CDR3 loop is CASSSHAGEGYGYTF. CDR3 DNA: TGTGCCAGCAGTTCCCACGCAGGGGAGGGCTATGGCTACACCTTC.

The V and J genes are TRBV5-1 and TRBJ2-2; a weak D match, TRBD1 (5 bases). V was shortened by 6 bases and J by 4 bases, with 19 bases between the two germline ends. The CDR3 has 16 amino acids. CDR1 and CDR2 from the germline V gene are SGHRS and YFSETQ. The CDR3 DNA is TGCGCCAGCACCCCCAACGGCAGGGCGGTCACCGGGGAGCTGTTTTTT. Translation: CASTPNGRAVTGELFF.

A single count supports this clone. This CDR3 is CASSLGSARLAYNEQFF. The CDR3, as DNA: TGTGCCAGCAGCTTGGGTTCTGCGCGACTAGCCTACAATGAGCAGTTCTTC. This sequence joins TRBV5-4 and TRBJ2-1; D is possibly TRBD2 (6 bases). The CDR3 has 17 residues. The V and J ends lost 0 bases and 2 bases respectively, with 15 bases between them. In germline, CDR1 is SGHNT, CDR2 YYREEE (reference sequence).